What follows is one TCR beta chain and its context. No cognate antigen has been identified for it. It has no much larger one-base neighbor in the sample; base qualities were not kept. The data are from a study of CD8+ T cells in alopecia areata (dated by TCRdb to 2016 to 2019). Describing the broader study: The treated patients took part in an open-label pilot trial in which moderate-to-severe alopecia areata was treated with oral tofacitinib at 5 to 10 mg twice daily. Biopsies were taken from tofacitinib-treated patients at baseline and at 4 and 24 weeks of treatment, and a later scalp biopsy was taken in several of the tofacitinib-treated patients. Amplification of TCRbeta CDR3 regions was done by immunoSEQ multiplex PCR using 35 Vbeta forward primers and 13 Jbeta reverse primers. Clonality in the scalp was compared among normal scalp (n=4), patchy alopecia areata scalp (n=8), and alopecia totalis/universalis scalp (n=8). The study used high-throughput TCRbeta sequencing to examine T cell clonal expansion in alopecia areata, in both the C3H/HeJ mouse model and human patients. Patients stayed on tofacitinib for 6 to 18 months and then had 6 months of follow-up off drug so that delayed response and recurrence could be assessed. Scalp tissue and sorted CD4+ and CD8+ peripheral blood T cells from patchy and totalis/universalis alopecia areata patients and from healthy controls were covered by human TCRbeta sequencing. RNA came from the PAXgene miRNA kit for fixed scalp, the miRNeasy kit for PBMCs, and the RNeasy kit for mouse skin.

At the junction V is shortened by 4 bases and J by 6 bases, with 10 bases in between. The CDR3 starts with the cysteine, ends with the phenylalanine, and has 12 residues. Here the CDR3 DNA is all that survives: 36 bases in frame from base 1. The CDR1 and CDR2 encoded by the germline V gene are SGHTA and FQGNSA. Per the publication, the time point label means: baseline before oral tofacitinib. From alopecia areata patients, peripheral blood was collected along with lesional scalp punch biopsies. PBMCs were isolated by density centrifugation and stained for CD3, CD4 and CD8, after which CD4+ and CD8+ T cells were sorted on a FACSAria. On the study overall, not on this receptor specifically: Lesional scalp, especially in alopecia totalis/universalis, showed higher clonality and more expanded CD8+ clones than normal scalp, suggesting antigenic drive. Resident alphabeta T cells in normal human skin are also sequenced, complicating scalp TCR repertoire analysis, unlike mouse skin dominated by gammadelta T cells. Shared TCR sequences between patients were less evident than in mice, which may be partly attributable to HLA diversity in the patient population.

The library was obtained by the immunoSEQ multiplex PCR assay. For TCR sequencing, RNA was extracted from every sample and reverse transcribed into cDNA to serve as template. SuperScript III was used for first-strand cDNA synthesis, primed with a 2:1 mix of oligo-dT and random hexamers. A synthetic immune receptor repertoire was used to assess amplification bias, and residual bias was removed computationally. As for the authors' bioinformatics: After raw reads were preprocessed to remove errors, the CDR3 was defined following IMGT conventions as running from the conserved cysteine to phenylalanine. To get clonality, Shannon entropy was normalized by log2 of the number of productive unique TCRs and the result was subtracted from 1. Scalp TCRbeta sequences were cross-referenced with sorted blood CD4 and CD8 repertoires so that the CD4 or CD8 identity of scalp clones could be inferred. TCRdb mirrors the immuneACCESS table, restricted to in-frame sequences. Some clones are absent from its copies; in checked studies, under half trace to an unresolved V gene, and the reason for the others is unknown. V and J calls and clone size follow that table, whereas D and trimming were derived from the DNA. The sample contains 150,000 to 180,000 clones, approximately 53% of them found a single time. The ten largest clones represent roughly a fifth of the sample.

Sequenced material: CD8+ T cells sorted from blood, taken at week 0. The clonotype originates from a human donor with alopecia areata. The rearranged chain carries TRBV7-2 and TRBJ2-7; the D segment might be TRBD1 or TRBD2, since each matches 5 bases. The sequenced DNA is TGTGCCAGCAGCTCCTCAGGGACCGAGCAGTACTTC. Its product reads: CASSSSGTEQYF.